A single sample is the source of the 14 T cell receptor beta chains below, sequenced in a study of cytomegalovirus exposure and HLA in healthy donors. The PCR made use of 60 Vbeta and 13 Jbeta primers. Libraries were prepared by immunoSEQ multiplex PCR; TCRdb keeps only in-frame clonotypes and omits some of them. This sample has around 55,000 clones, with approximately 71% found just once. What was sequenced was PBMCs. Every receptor here comes from a man aged 35-49 years in good health and CMV-seropositive.

This clone was seen a single time. The rearrangement links TRBV5-4 to TRBJ1-2, with D maybe TRBD1 (5 bases). The germline V gene encodes CDR1 SGHNT and CDR2 YYREEE (reference sequence). The CDR3 spans 16 residues. Trimming took off 3 bases at V and 1 base at J, with 16 bases between the two ends. For the CDR3, the DNA is TGTGCCAGCAGCTCCCCGGGGGTGGCCGGTAACTATGGCTACACCTTC. This sequence encodes CASSSPGVAGNYGYTF.

This clone came up a few times. The genes are TRBV11-2 and TRBJ1-1; D is unresolved. CDR3 length: 11 residues. Trimming removed 5 bases at V and 5 bases at J, with 6 bases between. Germline-derived CDR1 and CDR2 are SGHAT and FQNNGV. For the CDR3, the DNA is TGTGCCAGCAGCGTTAGTACTGAAGCTTTCTTT. Translating it yields CASSVSTEAFF.

CDR3: CASSIAGGGGQETQYF. DNA of the CDR3: TGCGCCAGCAGCATAGCAGGGGGCGGCGGCCAAGAGACCCAGTACTTC. The J gene is TRBJ2-5, the V gene TRBV5-1; 8 bases match TRBD1. There are 16 residues in the CDR3. Trimming removed 4 bases from V and 1 base from J; junction bases left unmatched: 9. Germline V gene data show CDR1 as SGHRS and CDR2 as YFSETQ.

The chain combines TRBV25-1 with TRBJ2-7, with 8 bases aligning to TRBD2. The trim removed 0 bases at V and 5 bases at J, leaving 6 bases unmatched. Germline lookup yields CDR1 MGHDK and CDR2 SYGVNS. The CDR3 covers 15 residues. The CDR3 bases are TGTGCCAGCAGTGAATATAGTAGCGGGGAAGACGAGCAGTACTTC. Protein: CASSEYSSGEDEQYF.

This sequence joins TRBV5-1 and TRBJ1-1; D is possibly TRBD1 (5 bases). Germline assignment: CDR1 SGHRS and CDR2 YFSETQ. The ends were cut back, 0 bases at V and 4 bases at J, with 10 bases in the middle. The CDR3 contains 14 residues. The CDR3 region is CASSLGGLGTEAFF. CDR3 sequence (DNA): TGCGCCAGCAGCTTGGGGGGCCTGGGCACTGAAGCTTTCTTT.

The chain carries TRBV10-3 and TRBJ2-3, with D possibly matching TRBD1 (6 bases). The CDR3 extends over 15 amino acids. The V gene lost 5 bases and the J gene lost 2 bases, with 14 bases spanning the gap. Germline CDR1 ENHRY, CDR2 SYGVKD. The CDR3 region is CAISQVGQITDTQYF. The CDR3 DNA follows: TGTGCCATCAGTCAAGTCGGACAGATCACAGATACGCAGTATTTT.

The gene calls are TRBV27 and TRBJ2-7; a possible D gene is TRBD1 (5 bases). The CDR3 sequence is 14 residues long. Germline lookup yields CDR1 MNHEY and CDR2 SMNVEV (reference sequence). Trimming left V 1 base short and J 2 bases short, with 9 bases between. This CDR3 reads CASSLYATAYEQYF. The CDR3 DNA follows: TGTGCCAGCAGTTTATACGCGACAGCCTACGAGCAGTACTTC.

Concerning this clone: A read error may produce the germline difference seen at one junction end. The rearrangement uses TRBV7-2 and TRBJ1-3; D might be TRBD1 (6 bases). CDR1 and CDR2 from the germline V gene are SGHTA and FQGNSA. This CDR3 contains 14 residues. CDR3 sequence reads: CASSPQGSENTIYF. The DNA of the CDR3 is TGTGCCAGCAGCCCCCAGGGGTCTGAAAACACCATATATTTT.

This rearrangement joins TRBV29-1 to TRBJ2-3, with a tentative D call TRBD2 (7 bases). The CDR3 covers 14 residues. Trimming cost V 4 bases and J 5 bases, with 16 bases left between them. Germline values: CDR1 SQVTM, CDR2 ANQGSEA. CDR3 sequence reads: CSVGSGGPGDTQYF. In nucleotides, the CDR3 is TGCAGCGTTGGATCGGGGGGCCCAGGAGATACGCAGTATTTT.

This clone was found a few times. This chain links TRBV18 with TRBJ1-2; tentative D call: TRBD1 (5 bases). The V and J ends lost 6 bases and 1 base respectively, with 12 bases between them. The germline CDR1 and CDR2 sequences are KGHSH and LQKENI. The CDR3 is made up of 14 amino acids. The CDR3 coding sequence is TGTGCCAGCTCCTCGCCCAGGGTTAACTATGGCTACACCTTC. Translated, it gives CASSSPRVNYGYTF. The full variable domain, with the rest looked up from reference TRBV18 and TRBJ1-2, is NAGVMQNPRHLVRRRGQEARLRCSPMKGHSHVYWYRQLPEEGLKFMVYLQKENIIDESGMPKERFSAEFPKEGPSILRIQQVVRGDSAAYFCASSSPRVNYGYTFGSGTRLTVV.

V gene TRBV6-1 combines with J gene TRBJ1-1; D remains unclear. The CDR3 covers 13 residues. The germline V gene encodes CDR1 MNHNS and CDR2 SASEGT. Between the trimmed V and J ends, which lost 7 bases and 0 bases, there was a span of 9 bases. The CDR3 sequence is CASTGRMNTEAFF. CDR3 nucleotides: TGTGCCAGCACTGGCAGGATGAACACTGAAGCTTTCTTT.

The chain links TRBV5-1 to TRBJ1-4; D not resolved. The CDR3 contains 12 residues. Germline V gene data show CDR1 as SGHRS and CDR2 as YFSETQ. V gave up 4 bases and J gave up 8 bases, with 9 bases separating them. The CDR3 region has the DNA TGCGCCAGCAGCCCGTCGGGGGAAAAACTGTTTTTT. As protein: CASSPSGEKLFF. Combining the CDR3 with reference TRBV5-1 and TRBJ1-4 gives the whole variable domain KAGVTQTPRYLIKTRGQQVTLSCSPISGHRSVSWYQQTPGQGLQFLFEYFSETQRNKGNFPGRFSGRQFSNSRSEMNVSTLELGDSALYLCASSPSGEKLFFGSGTQLSVL.

This chain uses TRBV7-2 with TRBJ1-2; weak D call: TRBD1 (6 bases). The V and J ends lost 5 bases and 2 bases respectively, with 12 bases between them. Per the germline V gene, CDR1 is SGHTA and CDR2 is FQGNSA. CDR3 length equals 14 residues. The CDR3 DNA is TGTGCCAGCAGCAAGGACAGTACAAACTATGGCTACACCTTC. It is translated as CASSKDSTNYGYTF.

The V gene is TRBV7-3, the J gene TRBJ2-2, with a weak D call TRBD1 (5 bases). V gave up 5 bases and J gave up 6 bases, with 10 bases separating them. This CDR3 has 13 amino acids. The germline gives CDR1 SGHTA, CDR2 FQGTGA. In DNA, the CDR3 is TGTGCCAGCAGCCCGACAGTGTCCGGGGAGCTGTTTTTT. Its translation: CASSPTVSGELFF.